This T cell receptor (beta chain) was profiled in a study of blood T cell repertoires in COVID-19. About this clone: Other DNA sequences within the sample encode an identical CDR3.

CDR3 length: 15 amino acids. Trimming removed 2 bases at V and 0 bases at J, with 8 bases between. The germline gives CDR1 MDHEN, CDR2 SYDVKM. Sequencing was performed with immunoSEQ multiplex PCR; in TCRdb, only in-frame clones are kept and a portion is missing. This repertoire shows tens of thousands of clones, about three quarters found once; its top ten account for 25% to 35%. Material: peripheral blood. J is TRBJ2-1 and V is TRBV28; D uncertain. The receptor comes from a woman in her seventies with acute or convalescent COVID-19. The CDR3 loop reads CASSLGGYSYNEQFF. The CDR3 nucleotides are TGTGCCAGCAGTTTAGGCGGATACTCCTACAATGAGCAGTTCTTC.